Listed below are T cell receptor beta chains from one sample, sequenced in a study of molecular identifiers for immune sequencing clone quantification. TCRdb reprocessed the PCR reads with MiXCR, giving one entry per CDR3 protein. The sample yields fewer than 350,000 distinct CDR3 sequences, about 22% seen once. The sample taken for sequencing was naive CD8+ T cells from blood, with Jurkat cell RNA spiked in. These receptor sequences come from a human donor in good health. Some libraries in this study had Jurkat cell RNA spiked in. Both conserved end residues are part of each CDR3. A D gene is named only where the DNA matches it firmly. Some rows have no size entry. The others give once, few or many, or a class for an expanded clone.

clone_size j_call v_call d_call cdr3_nt cdr3_aa
many TRBJ1-1 TRBV4-1 TRBD1 TGCGCCAGCAGCCACACCGGGACAGAGTCGCTCTTT CASSHTGTESLF
- TRBJ2-5 TRBV6-2/TRBV6-3 - TGTGTCAGCAGTTACTCGATAGGGGAGAACCAAGAGACCCAGTACTTC CVSSYSIGENQETQYF
many TRBJ1-1 TRBV30 - TGTGCCTGGAGCAGGGTTGGCACTGAAGCTTTCTTT CAWSRVGTEAFF
many TRBJ1-1 TRBV5-1 - TGCGCCAGCAGCTTGGGAAACCTTCATAACACTGAAGCTTTCTTT CASSLGNLHNTEAFF
few TRBJ2-2 TRBV19 - TGTGCCAGTACCCTACTTGGGGTAGCGGCCACCGGGGAGCTGTTTTTT CASTLLGVAATGELFF
many TRBJ2-7 TRBV6-5 - TGTGCCAGCAGTTATGGCGCGCCCCCCGAGGAGTACTTC CASSYGAPPEEYF
many TRBJ2-3 TRBV7-8 TRBD1 TGTGCCAGCAGCCCTGGGGACAGGGTTACAGATACGCAGTATTTT CASSPGDRVTDTQYF
many TRBJ2-7 TRBV7-2 TRBD2 TGTGCCAGCAGCGAGGAGGGACTAGAGTACGAGCAGTACTTC CASSEEGLEYEQYF
few TRBJ2-5 TRBV6-2/TRBV6-3 - TGTGCCAGCCAACCCTGGTCCACACAAGAGACCCAGTACTTC CASQPWSTQETQYF
- TRBJ2-6 TRBV7-6 TRBD2 TGTGCCAGCAGCTCAACCGGGGGGGTTCCTGGGGCCAACGTCCTGACTTTC CASSSTGGVPGANVLTF
many TRBJ2-2 TRBV6-5 TRBD1 TGTGCCAGCAGTTACCAGGGGGCCGCCGGGGAGCTGTTTTTT CASSYQGAAGELFF
many TRBJ1-1 TRBV30 - TGTGCCTGGAGTCAGTTGGGCAGGGAAGCTTTCTTT CAWSQLGREAFF
many TRBJ2-1 TRBV6-6 - TGTGCCAGCAGTTACTTTTCCCCAGGGAGTGGTGAGCAGTTCTTC CASSYFSPGSGEQFF
many TRBJ2-3 TRBV2 - TGTGCCAGCAGTGAAGACGGCTTCTCAGATACGCAGTATTTT CASSEDGFSDTQYF
many TRBJ1-5 TRBV28 - TGTGCCAGCAGTCCGACCGGGCAGTTGAATCAGCCCCAGCATTTT CASSPTGQLNQPQHF
few TRBJ1-2 TRBV30 TRBD1 TGTGCCTGCCCAGAGGGGGCCGGTCTGTCTGGCTACACCTTC CACPEGAGLSGYTF
few TRBJ2-7 TRBV20-1 TRBD2 TGCAGTGCTAGAGACCGCGGGGGGGCTTTCGAGCAGTACTTC CSARDRGGAFEQYF
many TRBJ2-5 TRBV5-1 TRBD2 TGCGCCAGCAGCTTGGACAGGACTAGCGGAGAGACCCAGTACTTC CASSLDRTSGETQYF
- TRBJ2-7 TRBV7-9 TRBD2 TGTGCCAGCAGCCCTCACCCCGCGGGGGAGATCTACGAGCAGTACTTC CASSPHPAGEIYEQYF
many TRBJ1-1 TRBV28 - TGTGCCAGCAGTTTCGAGGGGTACACTGAAGCTTTCTTT CASSFEGYTEAFF
few TRBJ2-3 TRBV12-3/TRBV12-4 - TGTGCCAGCAGTTTAGTGGGCGGGGTCACAGATACGCAGTATTTT CASSLVGGVTDTQYF
few TRBJ1-1 TRBV29-1 - TGCAGCGTTGAAGATCCGGGGTATGAAGCTTTCTTT CSVEDPGYEAFF
- TRBJ2-7 TRBV10-2 TRBD1 TGCGCCAGCAGTCTACCGACGACAGGGAAATCCTACGAGCAGTACTTC CASSLPTTGKSYEQYF
few TRBJ2-3 TRBV5-3 TRBD1 TGTGCCAGCAGCTTGGCAGGGGGTCAAGATCCGCAGTATTTT CASSLAGGQDPQYF
few TRBJ1-1 TRBV6-2/TRBV6-3 - TGTGCCAGCAGTTACTCCACGGACCTCGGAAACACTGAAGCTTTCTTT CASSYSTDLGNTEAFF
few TRBJ1-1 TRBV6-2/TRBV6-3 - TGTGCCAGCAGCCCGGGAACCGGGGGGTACACTGAAGCTTTCTTT CASSPGTGGYTEAFF
many TRBJ2-3 TRBV28 - TGTGCCAGCAGCGCCGAGGCGGCGGGCGCAGATACGCAGTATTTT CASSAEAAGADTQYF
few TRBJ2-3 TRBV6-2/TRBV6-3 - TGTGCCAGCAGTTACTCCTCCGGAGATACGCAGTATTTT CASSYSSGDTQYF
many TRBJ1-1 TRBV9 - TGTGCCAGCAGCCACGACAGGATTCCCGGCACTGAAGCTTTCTTT CASSHDRIPGTEAFF
- TRBJ2-1 TRBV28 TRBD2 TGTGCCAGCAGTTTAAATGGTCGGGGGGTAGCTTACAATGAGCAGTTCTTC CASSLNGRGVAYNEQFF
- TRBJ1-2 TRBV2 TRBD1 TGTGCCAGCAGTACCCCAGGGGGCGCCGGCTACACCTTC CASSTPGGAGYTF
few TRBJ2-1 TRBV2 TRBD2 TGTGCCAGCAGTGAAGCCGGAAGAACTAGCGGGGGAAATGAGCAGTTCTTC CASSEAGRTSGGNEQFF
- TRBJ2-7 TRBV15 - TGTGCCCCCAGCATCGGGGGCACCTACGAGCAGTACTTC CAPSIGGTYEQYF
few TRBJ1-1 TRBV20-1 - TGCAGTGCTAGTGGTCCTGCTATCCGGACTGAAGCTTTCTTT CSASGPAIRTEAFF
once TRBJ1-3 TRBV21-1 - TGTGCCAGCAGCAAAGGAGGGACAGGGGTCTCTGGAAGCACCATATATTTT CASSKGGTGVSGSTIYF
few TRBJ1-4 TRBV30 - TGTGCCTGGAGTGTGGCGGGTTGGGAAAAACTGTTTTTT CAWSVAGWEKLFF
many TRBJ1-1 TRBV4-1 TRBD1 TGCGCCAGCAGCCGGACAGGGGCCGTTGAAGCTTTCTTT CASSRTGAVEAFF
many TRBJ2-1 TRBV4-3 TRBD2 TGCGCCAGCAGCCAGATAGGACTAGCGGAGACCTACAATGAGCAGTTCTTC CASSQIGLAETYNEQFF
few TRBJ1-5 TRBV6-2/TRBV6-3 - TGTGCCAGCAGTTCCGGGGACCCTCAGCCCCAGCATTTT CASSSGDPQPQHF
many TRBJ1-1 TRBV6-2/TRBV6-3 - TGTGCCAGCACACAAGGTTGGACTGAAGCTTTCTTT CASTQGWTEAFF
few TRBJ2-5 TRBV7-2 TRBD2 TGTGCCAGCAGCACCCGACTAGCGATCGAGACCCCGTACTTC CASSTRLAIETPYF
- TRBJ1-1 TRBV18 - TGTGCCAGCTCACCACCGCGGGCCATGAACACTGAAGCTTCCTTT CASSPPRAMNTEASF
few TRBJ2-7 TRBV10-3 - TGTGCCACTCGGGACTACGAGCAGTACTTC CATRDYEQYF
few TRBJ1-5 TRBV25-1 - TGTGCCAGCAGTGAATCGGGGGCTAAGGCTCAGCCCCAGCATTTT CASSESGAKAQPQHF
many TRBJ2-3 TRBV4-3 TRBD1 TGCGCCAGCAGCCAAGGGGACAGATACACAGATACGCAGTATTTT CASSQGDRYTDTQYF
many TRBJ2-3 TRBV7-9 - TGTGCCAGCAGCGCCGACTCCACAGATACGCAGTATTTT CASSADSTDTQYF